Listed here is a single TCR beta chain. This entry belongs to a study of blood T cell repertoires in COVID-19. In the original processing: The authors estimated nucleated cell counts from reference gene primer amplification. Sequenced by immunoSEQ multiplex PCR; TCRdb stores in-frame clones only, minus some. Clone size and V and J calls were adopted from that table, with D and trimming inferred from the DNA. The data hold around 250,000 clones, with about nine tenths observed a single time. Sequences were obtained from PBMCs or T cells enriched from blood (not recorded which). The clonotype comes from a man younger than 35 who had recovered from COVID-19.

CDR3 DNA: TGTGCCAGCAGTTTTCAACAGGGAGCTAATGAAAAACTGTTTTTT. It encodes CASSFQQGANEKLFF. The chain joins TRBV6-5 to TRBJ1-4; possible D gene TRBD1, 6 bases. The germline gives CDR1 MNHEY, CDR2 SVGAGI. V was trimmed by 4 bases and J by 3 bases, leaving 12 bases between them. The CDR3 loop spans 15 amino acids.